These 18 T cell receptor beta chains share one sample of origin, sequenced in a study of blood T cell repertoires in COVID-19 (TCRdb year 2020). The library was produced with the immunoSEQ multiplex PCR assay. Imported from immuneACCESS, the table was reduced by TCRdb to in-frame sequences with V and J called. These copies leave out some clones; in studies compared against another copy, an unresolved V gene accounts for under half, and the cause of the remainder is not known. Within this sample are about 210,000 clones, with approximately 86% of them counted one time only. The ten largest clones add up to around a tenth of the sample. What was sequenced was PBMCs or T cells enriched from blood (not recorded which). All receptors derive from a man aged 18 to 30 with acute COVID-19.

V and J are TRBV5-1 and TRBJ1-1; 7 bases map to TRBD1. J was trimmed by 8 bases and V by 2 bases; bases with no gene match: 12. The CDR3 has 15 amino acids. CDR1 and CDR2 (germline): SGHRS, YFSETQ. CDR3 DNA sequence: TGCGCCAGCAGCTTAGGCGACAGGGAGGAAAGGGAAGCTTTCTTT. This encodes CASSLGDREEREAFF. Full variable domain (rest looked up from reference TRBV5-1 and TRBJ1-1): KAGVTQTPRYLIKTRGQQVTLSCSPISGHRSVSWYQQTPGQGLQFLFEYFSETQRNKGNFPGRFSGRQFSNSRSEMNVSTLELGDSALYLCASSLGDREEREAFFGQGTRLTVV.

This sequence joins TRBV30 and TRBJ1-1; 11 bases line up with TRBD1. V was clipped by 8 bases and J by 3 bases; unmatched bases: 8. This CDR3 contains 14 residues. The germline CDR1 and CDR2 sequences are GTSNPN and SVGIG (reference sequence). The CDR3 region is CAADRGRGDTEAFF. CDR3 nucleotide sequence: TGTGCCGCGGACAGGGGGCGCGGGGACACTGAAGCTTTCTTT.

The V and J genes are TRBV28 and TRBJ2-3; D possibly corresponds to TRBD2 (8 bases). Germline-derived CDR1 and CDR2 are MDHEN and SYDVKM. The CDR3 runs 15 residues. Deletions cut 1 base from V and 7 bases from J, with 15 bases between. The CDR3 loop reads CASSLLGTRGHTQYF. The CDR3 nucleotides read TGTGCCAGCAGTTTATTGGGGACTAGGGGGCATACGCAGTATTTT.

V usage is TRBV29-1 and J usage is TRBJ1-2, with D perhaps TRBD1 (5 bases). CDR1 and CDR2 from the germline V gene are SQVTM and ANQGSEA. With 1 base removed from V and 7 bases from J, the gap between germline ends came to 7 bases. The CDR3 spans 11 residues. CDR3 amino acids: CSVEGQLGYTF. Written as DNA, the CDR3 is TGCAGCGTTGAAGGACAGCTTGGCTACACCTTC.

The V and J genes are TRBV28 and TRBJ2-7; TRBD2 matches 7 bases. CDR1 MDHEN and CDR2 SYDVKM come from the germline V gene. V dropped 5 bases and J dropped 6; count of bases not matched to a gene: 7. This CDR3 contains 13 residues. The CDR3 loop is CASSPGLGFEQYF. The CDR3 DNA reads TGTGCCAGCAGTCCCGGACTAGGTTTCGAGCAGTACTTC.

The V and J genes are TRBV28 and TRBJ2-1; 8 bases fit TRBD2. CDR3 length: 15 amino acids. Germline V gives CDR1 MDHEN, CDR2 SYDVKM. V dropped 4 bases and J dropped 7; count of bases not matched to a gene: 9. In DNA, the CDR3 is TGTGCCAGCAGTTCACAACCGGGACTAGGTAATGAGCAGTTCTTC. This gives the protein CASSSQPGLGNEQFF.

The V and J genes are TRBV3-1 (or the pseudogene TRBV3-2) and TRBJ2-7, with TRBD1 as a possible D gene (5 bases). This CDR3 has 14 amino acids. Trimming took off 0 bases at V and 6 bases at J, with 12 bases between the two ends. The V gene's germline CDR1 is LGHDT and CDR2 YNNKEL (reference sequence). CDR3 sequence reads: CASSQDLGPGEQYF. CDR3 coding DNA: TGTGCCAGCAGCCAAGACCTGGGGCCTGGCGAGCAGTACTTC.

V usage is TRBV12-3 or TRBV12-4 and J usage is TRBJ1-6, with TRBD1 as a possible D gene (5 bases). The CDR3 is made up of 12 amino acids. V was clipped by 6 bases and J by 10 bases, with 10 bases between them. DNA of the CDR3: TGTGCCAGCAGCCCCCGGGGGTCACCCCTCCACTTT. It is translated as CASSPRGSPLHF.

The chain's CDR3 is CASTPLVERAIDTQYF. The CDR3 DNA follows: TGTGCCAGCACCCCCTTAGTTGAGAGGGCCATAGATACGCAGTATTTT. The rearrangement joins TRBV28 to TRBJ2-3, with a possible D match to TRBD2 (5 bases). V lost 7 bases to trimming and J lost 5 bases, with 22 bases between them. CDR1 is MDHEN and CDR2 is SYDVKM in the germline V gene. The CDR3 is 16 residues long. The variable domain in full, with the rest retrieved from reference TRBV28 and TRBJ2-3, is DVKVTQSSRYLVKRTGEKVFLECVQDMDHENMFWYRQDPGLGLRLIYFSYDVKMKEKGDIPEGYSVSREKKERFSLILESASTNQTSMYLCASTPLVERAIDTQYFGPGTRLTVL.

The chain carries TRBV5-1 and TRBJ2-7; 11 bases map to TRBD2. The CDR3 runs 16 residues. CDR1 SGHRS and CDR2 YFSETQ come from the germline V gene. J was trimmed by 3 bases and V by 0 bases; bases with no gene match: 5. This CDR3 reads CASSLAGGLADYEQYF. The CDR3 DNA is TGCGCCAGCAGCTTGGCCGGGGGACTAGCGGACTACGAGCAGTACTTC.

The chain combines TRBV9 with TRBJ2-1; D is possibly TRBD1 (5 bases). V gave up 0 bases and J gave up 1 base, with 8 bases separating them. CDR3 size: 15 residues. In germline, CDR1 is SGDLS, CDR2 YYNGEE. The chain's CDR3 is CASSVDGASYNEQFF. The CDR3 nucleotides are TGTGCCAGCAGCGTAGATGGGGCTTCCTACAATGAGCAGTTCTTC.

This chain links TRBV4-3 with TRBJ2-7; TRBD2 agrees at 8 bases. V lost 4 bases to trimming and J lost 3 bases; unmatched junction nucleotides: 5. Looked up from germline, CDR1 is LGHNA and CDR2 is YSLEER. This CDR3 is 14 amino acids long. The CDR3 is CASSPGGGNYEQYF. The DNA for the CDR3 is TGCGCCAGCAGCCCCGGGGGGGGGAACTACGAGCAGTACTTC.

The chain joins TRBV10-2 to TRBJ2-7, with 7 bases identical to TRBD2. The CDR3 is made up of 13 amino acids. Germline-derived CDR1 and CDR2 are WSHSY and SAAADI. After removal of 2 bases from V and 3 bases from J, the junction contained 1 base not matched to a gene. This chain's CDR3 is CASSETSDYEQYF. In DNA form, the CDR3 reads TGCGCCAGCAGTGAGACTAGCGACTACGAGCAGTACTTC.

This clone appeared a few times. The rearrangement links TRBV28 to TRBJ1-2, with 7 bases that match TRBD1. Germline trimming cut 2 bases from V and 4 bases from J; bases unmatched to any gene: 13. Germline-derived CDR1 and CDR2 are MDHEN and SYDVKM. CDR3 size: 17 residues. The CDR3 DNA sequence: TGTGCCAGCAGTTTACCATATAAAGGGGGCGGTGGCTATGGCTACACCTTC. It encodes CASSLPYKGGGGYGYTF.

The CDR3 protein is CASSGRQETQYF. CDR3 nucleotides: TGCGCCAGCAGCGGGAGGCAAGAGACCCAGTACTTC. The V call is TRBV23-1, the J call TRBJ2-5, with 7 bases that match TRBD2. TRBV23-1 is an ORF, with its function uncertain. The CDR3 consists of 12 residues. V lost 6 bases to trimming and J lost 2 bases; unmatched junction nucleotides: 0.

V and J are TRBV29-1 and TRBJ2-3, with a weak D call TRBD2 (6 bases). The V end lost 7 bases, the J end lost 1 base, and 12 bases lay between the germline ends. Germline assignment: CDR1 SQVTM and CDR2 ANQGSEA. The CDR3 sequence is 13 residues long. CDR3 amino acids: CSGNPSGTDTQYF. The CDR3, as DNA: TGCAGCGGGAACCCTAGCGGCACAGATACGCAGTATTTT.

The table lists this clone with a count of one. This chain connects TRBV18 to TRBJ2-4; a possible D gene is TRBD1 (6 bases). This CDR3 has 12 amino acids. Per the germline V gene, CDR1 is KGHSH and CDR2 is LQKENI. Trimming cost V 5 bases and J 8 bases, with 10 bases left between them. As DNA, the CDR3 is TGTGCCAGCTCAGGGGGCACGGACATTCAGTACTTC. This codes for CASSGGTDIQYF.

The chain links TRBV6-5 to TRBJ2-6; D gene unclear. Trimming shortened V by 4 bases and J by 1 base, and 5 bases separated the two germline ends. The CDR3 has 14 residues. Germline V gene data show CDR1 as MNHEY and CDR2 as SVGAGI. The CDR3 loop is CASSFASGANVLTF. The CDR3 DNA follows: TGTGCCAGCAGTTTTGCGTCTGGGGCCAACGTCCTGACTTTC.